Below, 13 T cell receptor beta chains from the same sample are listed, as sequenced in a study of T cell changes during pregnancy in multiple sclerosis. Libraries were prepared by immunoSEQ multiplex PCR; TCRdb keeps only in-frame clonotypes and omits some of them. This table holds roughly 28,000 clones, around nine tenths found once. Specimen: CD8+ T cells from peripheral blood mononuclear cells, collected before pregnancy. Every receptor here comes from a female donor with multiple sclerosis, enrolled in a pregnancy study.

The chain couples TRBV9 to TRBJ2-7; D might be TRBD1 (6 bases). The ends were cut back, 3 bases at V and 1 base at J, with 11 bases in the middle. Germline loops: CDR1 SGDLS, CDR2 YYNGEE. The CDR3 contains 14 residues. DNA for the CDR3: TGTGCCAGCAGCGGACAGGTTGGATCCTACGAGCAGTACTTC. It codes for CASSGQVGSYEQYF.

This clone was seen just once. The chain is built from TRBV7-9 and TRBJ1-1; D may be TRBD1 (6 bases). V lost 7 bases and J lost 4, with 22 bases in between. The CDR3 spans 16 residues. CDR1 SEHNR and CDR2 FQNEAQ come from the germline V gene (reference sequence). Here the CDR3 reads CASINEGQLEGTEAFF. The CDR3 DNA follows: TGTGCCAGCATCAATGAAGGACAGTTGGAAGGCACTGAAGCTTTCTTT. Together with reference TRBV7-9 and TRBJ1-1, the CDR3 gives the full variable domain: DTGVSQNPRHKITKRGQNVTFRCDPISEHNRLYWYRQTLGQGPEFLTYFQNEAQLEKSRLLSDRFSAERPKGSFSTLEIQRTEQGDSAMYLCASINEGQLEGTEAFFGQGTRLTVV.

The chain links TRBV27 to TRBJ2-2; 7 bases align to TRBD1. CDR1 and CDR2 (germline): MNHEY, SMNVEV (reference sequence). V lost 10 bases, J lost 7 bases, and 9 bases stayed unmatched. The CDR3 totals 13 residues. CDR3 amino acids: CAIRVDRDGELFF. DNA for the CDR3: TGTGCCATACGGGTCGACAGGGACGGGGAGCTGTTTTTT.

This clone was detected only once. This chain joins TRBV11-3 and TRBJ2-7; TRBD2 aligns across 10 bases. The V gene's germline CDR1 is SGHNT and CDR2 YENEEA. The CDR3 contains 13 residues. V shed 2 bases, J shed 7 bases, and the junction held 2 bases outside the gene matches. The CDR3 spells CASSLTSGEEQYF. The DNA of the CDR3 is TGTGCCAGCAGCTTAACTAGCGGGGAAGAGCAGTACTTC.

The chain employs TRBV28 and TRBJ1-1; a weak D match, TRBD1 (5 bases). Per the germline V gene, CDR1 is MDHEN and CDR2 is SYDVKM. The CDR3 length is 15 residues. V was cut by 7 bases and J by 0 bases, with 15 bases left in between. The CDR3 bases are TGTGCCAGCACCGCGCCCGGGGGAATGAACACTGAAGCTTTCTTT. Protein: CASTAPGGMNTEAFF.

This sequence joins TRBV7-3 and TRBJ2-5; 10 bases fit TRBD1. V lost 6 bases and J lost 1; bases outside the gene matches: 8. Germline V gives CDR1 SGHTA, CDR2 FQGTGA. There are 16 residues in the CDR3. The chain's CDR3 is CASSLGQGGRQETQYF. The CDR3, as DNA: TGTGCCAGCAGTTTAGGACAGGGGGGACGCCAAGAGACCCAGTACTTC.

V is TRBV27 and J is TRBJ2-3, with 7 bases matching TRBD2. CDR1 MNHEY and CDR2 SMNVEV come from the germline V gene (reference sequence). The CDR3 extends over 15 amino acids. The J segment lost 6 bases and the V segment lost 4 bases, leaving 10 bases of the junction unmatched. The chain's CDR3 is CASSSSGMGVDTQYF. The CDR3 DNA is TGTGCCAGCAGTTCGAGCGGGATGGGTGTCGATACGCAGTATTTT.

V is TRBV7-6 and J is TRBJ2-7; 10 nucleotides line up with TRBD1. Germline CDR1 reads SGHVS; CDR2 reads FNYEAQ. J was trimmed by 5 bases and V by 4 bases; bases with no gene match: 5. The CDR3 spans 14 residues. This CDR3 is CASSWGQGQNEQYF. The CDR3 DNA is TGTGCCAGCAGCTGGGGACAGGGGCAGAACGAGCAGTACTTC.

The CDR3 DNA reads TGTGCCAGCAGTGACTCGGTAGCGGGATTCCCTTACAATGAGCAGTTCTTC. It yields the protein CASSDSVAGFPYNEQFF. The V call is TRBV6-4, the J call TRBJ2-1; TRBD2 aligns across 8 bases. The trim removed 0 bases at V and 4 bases at J, leaving 8 bases unmatched. This CDR3 spans 17 amino acids. Per the germline V gene, CDR1 is MRHNA and CDR2 is SNTAGT.

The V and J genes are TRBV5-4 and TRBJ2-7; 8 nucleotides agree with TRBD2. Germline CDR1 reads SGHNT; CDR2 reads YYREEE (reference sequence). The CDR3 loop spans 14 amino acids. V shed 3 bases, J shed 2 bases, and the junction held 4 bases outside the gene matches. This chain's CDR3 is CASSSTTSAYEQYF. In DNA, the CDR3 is TGTGCCAGCAGCTCGACGACTAGCGCCTACGAGCAGTACTTC.

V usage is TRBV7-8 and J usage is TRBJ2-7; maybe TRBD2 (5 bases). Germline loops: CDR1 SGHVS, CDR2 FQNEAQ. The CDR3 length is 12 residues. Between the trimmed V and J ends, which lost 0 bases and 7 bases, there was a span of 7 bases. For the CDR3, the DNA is TGTGCCAGCAGCTTAGCGTTAGCGGAGCAGTACTTC. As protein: CASSLALAEQYF.

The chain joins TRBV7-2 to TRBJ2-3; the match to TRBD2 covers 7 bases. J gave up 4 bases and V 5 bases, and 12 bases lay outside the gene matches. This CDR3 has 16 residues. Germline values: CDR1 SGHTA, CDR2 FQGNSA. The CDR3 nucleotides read TGTGCCAGCAGCCGCAAGTCGGCGGGGAGGGCAGATACGCAGTATTTT. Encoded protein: CASSRKSAGRADTQYF. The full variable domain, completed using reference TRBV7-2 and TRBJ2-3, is GAGVSQSPSNKVTEKGKDVELRCDPISGHTALYWYRQSLGQGLEFLIYFQGNSAPDKSGLPSDRFSAERTGGSVSTLTIQRTQQEDSAVYLCASSRKSAGRADTQYFGPGTRLTVL.

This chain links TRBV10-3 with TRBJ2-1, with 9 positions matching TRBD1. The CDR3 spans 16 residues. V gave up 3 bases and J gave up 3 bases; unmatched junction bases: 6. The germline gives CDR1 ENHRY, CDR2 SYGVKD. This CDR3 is CAISDIRDRVYNEQFF. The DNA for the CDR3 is TGTGCCATCAGTGATATCCGGGACAGGGTCTACAATGAGCAGTTCTTC.